The next 32 T cell receptor beta chains were all read from a single sample in a study of T cells after yellow fever vaccination. TCRdb recomputed calls from the 5' RACE reads with MiXCR, one row per CDR3 protein. The table lists 200,000 to 250,000 distinct CDR3 sequences, roughly 7.2% of them singletons, with roughly 0.93% in the top ten. Specimen: CD4+ T cells sorted from PBMCs, collected 15 days after the yellow fever booster vaccination. The receptors were gathered from a man aged 30-40 years who received the YFV17D yellow fever vaccine.

This clonotype appeared a few times. The rearrangement uses TRBV18 and TRBJ2-7; D is possibly TRBD1 or TRBD2 (6 bases each). The CDR3 loop spans 14 amino acids. Germline V gene lookup returns CDR1 KGHSH and CDR2 LQKENI. Trimming shortened V by 5 bases and J by 2 bases, and 13 bases separated the two germline ends. CDR3: CASSGGGPAYEQYF. The DNA for the CDR3 is TGTGCCAGCTCAGGAGGGGGACCAGCCTACGAGCAGTACTTC.

This clonotype was counted many times. The chain carries TRBV5-1 and TRBJ2-1; D might be TRBD2 (5 bases). Trimming left V 1 base short and J 4 bases short, with 12 bases between. The CDR3 has 15 amino acids. Germline CDR1 SGHRS, CDR2 YFSETQ. The chain's CDR3 is CASSLRGADYNEQFF. The CDR3 DNA follows: TGCGCCAGCAGCTTGCGGGGAGCCGATTACAATGAGCAGTTCTTC. The whole variable domain, filled in from reference TRBV5-1 and TRBJ2-1, reads KAGVTQTPRYLIKTRGQQVTLSCSPISGHRSVSWYQQTPGQGLQFLFEYFSETQRNKGNFPGRFSGRQFSNSRSEMNVSTLELGDSALYLCASSLRGADYNEQFFGPGTRLTVL.

This clonotype was seen more than once but under ten times. This chain connects TRBV6-1 to TRBJ2-7, with D tentatively TRBD1 or TRBD2 (5 bases each). Germline V CDR1 and CDR2: MNHNS, SASEGT. V was trimmed by 10 bases and J by 3 bases, leaving 19 bases between them. CDR3 length equals 14 residues. CDR3 sequence (DNA): TGTGCCACTCAAAAGGGGACCGCACTCTACGAGCAGTACTTC. Translated: CATQKGTALYEQYF.

This clonotype was recorded many times. The chain is built from TRBV20-1 and TRBJ2-2; TRBD1 aligns across 8 bases. The germline V gene encodes CDR1 DFQATT and CDR2 SNEGSKA (reference sequence). J gave up 4 bases and V 6 bases, and 10 bases lay outside the gene matches. This CDR3 has 15 residues. The CDR3 DNA reads TGCAGTGCAACAGGGGGTGAAGAGACCACCGGGGAGCTGTTTTTT. Amino acids: CSATGGEETTGELFF.

Points on this clonotype: The junction shows a germline mismatch at one end, possibly a read error. The chain is built from TRBV7-2 and TRBJ2-1; TRBD2 is a possible D gene (5 bases). CDR3 length: 13 residues. Per the germline V gene, CDR1 is SGHTA and CDR2 is FQGNSA. The CDR3 sequence: CASSSQRNNKQFF. The CDR3 DNA is TGTGCCAGCAGCTCCCAGCGGAACAATAAGCAGTTCTTC. The variable domain in full, with the rest retrieved from reference TRBV7-2 and TRBJ2-1, is GAGVSQSPSNKVTEKGKDVELRCDPISGHTALYWYRQSLGQGLEFLIYFQGNSAPDKSGLPSDRFSAERTGGSVSTLTIQRTQQEDSAVYLCASSSQRNNKQFFGPGTRLTVL.

This clonotype was counted between two and nine times. This chain joins TRBV3-1 and TRBJ2-2, with 8 bases aligning to TRBD2. This CDR3 has 16 amino acids. The germline CDR1 and CDR2 sequences are LGHDT and YNNKEL (reference sequence). V shed 2 bases and J 5 bases; nucleotides not matched to a gene: 7. The CDR3 protein is CASSQRPGLGTGELFF. The CDR3 DNA sequence: TGTGCCAGCAGCCAACGTCCGGGACTAGGGACCGGGGAGCTGTTTTTT. Full variable domain (outside the CDR3, taken from reference TRBV3-1 and TRBJ2-2): DTAVSQTPKYLVTQMGNDKSIKCEQNLGHDTMYWYKQDSKKFLKIMFSYNNKELIINETVPNRFSPKSPDKAHLNLHINSLELGDSAVYFCASSQRPGLGTGELFFGEGSRLTVL.

This clonotype appeared a few times. V gene TRBV15 combines with J gene TRBJ2-2; 10 bases fit TRBD2. Germline CDR1 LNHNV, CDR2 YYDKDF (reference sequence). V was clipped by 4 bases and J by 9 bases; unmatched bases: 2. This CDR3 has 13 residues. CDR3 DNA: TGTGCCACCAGCACTAGCGGGAGTCGGGAGCTGTTTTTT. Amino acid sequence: CATSTSGSRELFF.

There are many counts of this clonotype. The V and J genes are TRBV20-1 and TRBJ2-4; the match to TRBD1 covers 7 bases. V was pared by 6 bases and J by 4 bases, with 6 bases of the junction left unmatched. Germline V gene sequence: CDR1 DFQATT, CDR2 SNEGSKA (reference sequence). This CDR3 has 13 amino acids. The CDR3 DNA follows: TGCAGTGCGCATAAGACAGGGAAAAACATTCAGTACTTC. It translates to CSAHKTGKNIQYF.

This clonotype was counted many times. The chain uses TRBV10-3 and TRBJ2-5, with 12 nucleotides matching TRBD2. This CDR3 comprises 16 residues. V trimming: 3 bases; J trimming: 2 bases; junction bases outside the gene matches: 4. Germline loops: CDR1 ENHRY, CDR2 SYGVKD. The CDR3 region is CAISDWTSGVQETQYF. The DNA for the CDR3 is TGTGCCATCAGTGATTGGACTAGCGGGGTTCAAGAGACCCAGTACTTC.

The genes are TRBV4-2 and TRBJ1-4, with 10 positions matching TRBD1. Per germline, CDR1 LGHNA and CDR2 YNFKEQ. The CDR3 runs 18 residues. V lost 4 bases and J lost 3; bases outside the gene matches: 11. The CDR3 loop reads CASSPARDRGPSNEKLFF. The CDR3 DNA is TGTGCCAGCAGCCCAGCCCGGGACAGGGGTCCTTCTAATGAAAAACTGTTTTTT.

Note on this clonotype: The junction shows a germline mismatch at one end, possibly a read error. This chain links TRBV20-1 with TRBJ2-7; D is perhaps TRBD1 or TRBD2 (6 bases each). The CDR3 consists of 16 residues. Germline CDR1 and CDR2: DFQATT and SNEGSKA (reference sequence). DNA of the CDR3: TGCAATGCTAGAGATTGGGGGGCGGATATCTCCTACGAGCAGTACTTC. This translates into CNARDWGADISYEQYF.

This clonotype has ten or more counts. The J gene is TRBJ2-1, the V gene TRBV15; TRBD1 agrees at 8 bases. Germline V lookup: CDR1 LNHNV, CDR2 YYDKDF (reference sequence). The CDR3 consists of 21 residues. Germline trimming cut 3 bases from V and 1 base from J; bases unmatched to any gene: 20. As DNA, the CDR3 is TGTGCCACCAGCAGGGATGAATATTGGAAAGGACAGGGACCTTCCTACAATGAGCAGTTCTTC. Its protein product is CATSRDEYWKGQGPSYNEQFF.

This sequence joins TRBV20-1 and TRBJ1-2; 11 nucleotides agree with TRBD1. Trimming at V came to 5 bases and at J to 4 bases, leaving 3 bases not matched to a gene. Germline V gene lookup returns CDR1 DFQATT and CDR2 SNEGSKA (reference sequence). The CDR3 runs 13 residues. The CDR3 loop reads CSAGQGALYGYTF. The CDR3 bases are TGCAGTGCTGGACAGGGGGCTCTCTATGGCTACACCTTC.

This clonotype was counted only a few times. The V call is TRBV6-5, the J call TRBJ2-1; TRBD2 aligns across 8 bases. Trimming took 4 bases from V and 4 from J; bases not matched to a gene: 6. Germline CDR1 reads MNHEY; CDR2 reads SVGAGI. The CDR3 loop spans 15 amino acids. For the CDR3, the DNA is TGTGCCAGCAGTTCCTCCGGGACTAGGTACAATGAGCAGTTCTTC. Residues: CASSSSGTRYNEQFF.

The CDR3 coding sequence is TGTGCCAGCAGTTTAATTGGACTTTGGAACACTGAAGCTTTCTTT. Its protein product is CASSLIGLWNTEAFF. This chain joins TRBV12-3 or TRBV12-4 and TRBJ1-1, with D unclear. CDR3 size: 15 residues. V was shortened by 2 bases and J by 1 base, with 11 bases between the two germline ends.

V is TRBV5-1 and J is TRBJ2-5, with a tentative D call TRBD1 (7 bases). Germline CDR1 and CDR2: SGHRS and YFSETQ. V was trimmed by 1 base and J by 3 bases, leaving 10 bases between them. The CDR3 has 14 residues. CDR3 sequence: CASSLPRGEETQYF. In nucleotides, the CDR3 is TGCGCCAGCAGCTTGCCCAGGGGGGAAGAGACCCAGTACTTC.

The chain combines TRBV12-2 with TRBJ2-6; the table's D gene call, TRBD2, was not cross checked with the DNA. TRBV12-2 represents a pseudogene. The CDR3 length is 17 residues. CDR3 sequence: CASRSNLALSGANVLTF. The CDR3 nucleotides read TGTGCAAGTCGCTCGAACCTAGCCCTCTCTGGGGCCAACGTCCTGACTTTC.

The chain combines TRBV12-3 or TRBV12-4 with TRBJ2-7; 9 positions agree with TRBD2. The CDR3 runs 14 residues. V shed 7 bases and J 4 bases; nucleotides not matched to a gene: 8. In DNA, the CDR3 is TGTGCCAGCAACCGAGCGGGAGGAGGGTACGAGCAGTACTTC. It translates to CASNRAGGGYEQYF.

On this clonotype: A much larger clone lies a single base off, so this may be a read error. The V and J genes are TRBV6-2 or TRBV6-3 and TRBJ1-1; D unresolved. The CDR3 is 14 residues long. CDR1 MNHEY and CDR2 SVGEGT come from the germline V gene. Trimming removed 2 bases at V and 4 bases at J, with 11 bases between. In DNA, the CDR3 is TGTGCCAGCAGTTACACTTATCTGCCCACTGAAGCTTTCTTT. Translation: CASSYTYLPTEAFF.

This clonotype came up a few times. The chain uses TRBV7-9 and TRBJ2-5; D not certain. The CDR3 loop spans 15 amino acids. V was trimmed by 5 bases and J by 1 base, leaving 14 bases between them. Germline values: CDR1 SEHNR, CDR2 FQNEAQ (reference sequence). CDR3 amino acids: CASSGLSAFQETQYF. CDR3 nucleotide sequence: TGTGCCAGCAGCGGCCTTTCAGCCTTCCAAGAGACCCAGTACTTC.

V is TRBV7-2 and J is TRBJ2-7; 13 bases line up with TRBD2. CDR3 size: 20 residues. Germline CDR1 reads SGHTA; CDR2 reads FQGNSA. The J segment lost 1 base and the V segment lost 0 bases, leaving 12 bases of the junction unmatched. CDR3 DNA: TGTGCCAGCAGCTTAGCCGGGACTAGCGGGACCTACGAAGGGTCCTACGAGCAGTACTTC. Amino acids: CASSLAGTSGTYEGSYEQYF.

This clonotype was detected ten times or more. The chain uses TRBV11-2 and TRBJ2-2; 9 nucleotides agree with TRBD1. The CDR3 is 16 amino acids. After removal of 4 bases from V and 3 bases from J, the junction contained 6 bases not matched to a gene. Germline V lookup: CDR1 SGHAT, CDR2 FQNNGV. The chain's CDR3 is CASSWDRVVDTGELFF. CDR3 bases: TGTGCCAGCAGCTGGGACAGGGTAGTGGACACCGGGGAGCTGTTTTTT.

This clonotype has at least ten counts. This chain links TRBV7-2 with TRBJ2-3; TRBD2 aligns across 12 bases. V was clipped by 5 bases and J by 2 bases; unmatched bases: 5. Germline V gives CDR1 SGHTA, CDR2 FQGNSA. CDR3 length: 16 amino acids. Written as DNA, the CDR3 is TGTGCCAGCAGCCGGAGACTAGCGGGAGCCACAGATACGCAGTATTTT. Translation: CASSRRLAGATDTQYF.

The chain recombines TRBV21-1 with TRBJ2-7; TRBD1, the table's D call, lacks a check against the DNA. TRBV21-1 has pseudogene status. CDR3 size: 20 residues. CDR3 DNA: TGTGCCAGCAGCAAAGTGACTTACGGGACAGGGCCTCAACCGTCCTACGAGCAGTACTTC. Protein sequence: CASSKVTYGTGPQPSYEQYF.

In its sample, this clonotype was seen many times. The chain has TRBV7-6 and TRBJ1-1; D is uncertain. Germline values: CDR1 SGHVS, CDR2 FNYEAQ. V was shortened by 6 bases and J by 0 bases, with 11 bases between the two germline ends. There are 14 residues in the CDR3. The CDR3 DNA reads TGTGCCAGCAGTCCCGCCGGGGTGAACACTGAAGCTTTCTTT. Translation: CASSPAGVNTEAFF.

As concerns this clonotype: The conserved phenylalanine or tryptophan normally closing the CDR3 is absent here, so this likely arose from a read error. As DNA, the CDR3 is TGTGCCAGCGGCCGGACGGGAAGAGGCACAGATACGCAGTATTAT. Protein sequence: CASGRTGRGTDTQYY. The chain uses TRBV25-1 and TRBJ2-3; possible D gene TRBD2, 5 bases. There are 15 residues in the CDR3. CDR1 MGHDK and CDR2 SYGVNS come from the germline V gene. The V end lost 8 bases, the J end lost 1 base, and 16 bases lay between the germline ends.

This sequence joins TRBV19 and TRBJ2-1; D is unresolved. The CDR3 extends over 17 amino acids. Germline V gives CDR1 LNHDA, CDR2 SQIVND (reference sequence). Trimming stripped 0 bases from V and 0 bases from J, with 12 bases between. For the CDR3, the DNA is TGTGCCAGTAGTATAGATGGTTCTTCGAGCTCCTACAATGAGCAGTTCTTC. This sequence encodes CASSIDGSSSSYNEQFF.

This clonotype was observed a few times. The CDR3 sequence is CASSQGPRTSGYNEQFF. The CDR3 DNA reads as TGTGCCAGCAGCCAAGGACCAAGGACTAGCGGATACAATGAGCAGTTCTTC. The gene calls are TRBV28 and TRBJ2-1; 10 bases map to TRBD2. Germline values: CDR1 MDHEN, CDR2 SYDVKM. Trimming at V came to 6 bases and at J to 4 bases, leaving 12 bases not matched to a gene. This CDR3 is built from 17 residues.

With respect to this clonotype: Germline is not matched at one junction end, which may reflect a read error. This chain joins TRBV20-1 and TRBJ2-1; 7 bases are shared with TRBD2. The CDR3 spans 16 residues. From germline, CDR1 is DFQATT and CDR2 SNEGSKA (reference sequence). The CDR3 region has the DNA TGCACTGCTAGAGTCGTGGTAGCGGGTTCCTACAATGAGCAGTTCTTC. Its protein product is CTARVVVAGSYNEQFF.

This clonotype was counted only a few times. The chain links TRBV7-2 to TRBJ1-6, with D possibly matching TRBD1 (6 bases). In germline, CDR1 is SGHTA, CDR2 FQGNSA. V lost 3 bases, J lost 4 bases, and 10 bases lay in between. This CDR3 is built from 15 residues. The CDR3 loop is CASSFQTGYNSPLHF. The CDR3 nucleotides read TGTGCCAGCAGCTTCCAGACAGGATATAATTCACCCCTCCACTTT. The full variable domain, in which reference TRBV7-2 and TRBJ1-6 provide the parts outside the CDR3, is GAGVSQSPSNKVTEKGKDVELRCDPISGHTALYWYRQSLGQGLEFLIYFQGNSAPDKSGLPSDRFSAERTGGSVSTLTIQRTQQEDSAVYLCASSFQTGYNSPLHFGNGTRLTVT.

This clonotype was detected many times. The genes are TRBV4-3 and TRBJ2-7; D is uncertain. Trimming pared 0 bases from V and 3 bases from J, leaving 12 bases between. Germline V gene data show CDR1 as LGHNA and CDR2 as YSLEER. The CDR3 is 15 residues long. The CDR3 DNA reads as TGCGCCAGCAGCCAAGAGGAAACTGCCCACTACGAGCAGTACTTC. It specifies CASSQEETAHYEQYF.

In this sample, this clonotype turned up many times. The chain carries TRBV9 and TRBJ2-7; 7 nucleotides agree with TRBD1. The ends lost 4 bases at V and 2 bases at J; junction bases unmatched: 9. The CDR3 is 15 amino acids. The germline V gene has CDR1 SGDLS and CDR2 YYNGEE. The CDR3 region is CASSFRTGPAYEQYF. CDR3 in DNA: TGTGCCAGCAGCTTCAGGACAGGACCCGCCTACGAGCAGTACTTC.